This TCR beta chain was sequenced for a study of OX40 agonist ivuxolimab in advanced cancers. Study-wide background: Patients were dosed intravenously with ivuxolimab at 0.01 to 10 mg/kg every 2 weeks. Findings of the study overall: Partial responders treated at 0.1-3.0 mg/kg exhibited clonal expansion among the lowest measured. Low normalized T-cell clonal expansion was additionally recorded for some nonresponders.

Libraries were prepared by immunoSEQ multiplex PCR; TCRdb keeps only in-frame clonotypes and omits some of them. The sample lists about 28,000 clones, 86% occurring once. V gave up 7 bases and J gave up 3 bases, with 13 bases separating them. From germline, CDR1 is MGHDK and CDR2 SYGVNS. This CDR3 has 13 residues. A note on this clone: Its antigen is currently unknown.

This sequence was found in an adult with an advanced solid tumor such as melanoma, head and neck, liver or kidney cancer. Sequenced here: CD4+ or CD8+ T cells sorted from blood, sampled in a trial of the OX40 agonist ivuxolimab. V and J are TRBV25-1 and TRBJ2-7; D might be TRBD2 (6 bases). In DNA, the CDR3 is TGTGCCAGCAATGCCGGGAGACGCTACGAGCAGTACTTC. Amino acid sequence: CASNAGRRYEQYF.